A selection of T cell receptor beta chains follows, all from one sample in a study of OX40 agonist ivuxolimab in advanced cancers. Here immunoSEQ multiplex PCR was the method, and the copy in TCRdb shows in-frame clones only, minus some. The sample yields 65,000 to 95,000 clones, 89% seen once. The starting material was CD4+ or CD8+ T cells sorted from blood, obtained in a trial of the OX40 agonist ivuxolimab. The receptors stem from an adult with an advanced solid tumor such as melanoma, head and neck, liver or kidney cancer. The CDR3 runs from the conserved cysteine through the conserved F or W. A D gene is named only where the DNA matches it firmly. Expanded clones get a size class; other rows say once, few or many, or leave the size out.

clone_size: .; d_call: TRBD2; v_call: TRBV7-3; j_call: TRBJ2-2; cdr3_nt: TGTGCCAGCAGCTTAGGACTAGCGGGAGGAGCCGGGGAGCTGTTTTTT; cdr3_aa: CASSLGLAGGAGELFF
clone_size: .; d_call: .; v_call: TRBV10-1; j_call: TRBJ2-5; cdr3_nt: TGCGCCAGCAGCCCGGGTTCCCTAGGGGAGACCCAGTACTTC; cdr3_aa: CASSPGSLGETQYF
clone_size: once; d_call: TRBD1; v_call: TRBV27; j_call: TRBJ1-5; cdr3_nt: TGTGCCAGCAGCCGGACAGGGGAGGGCAATCAGCCCCAGCATTTT; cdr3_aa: CASSRTGEGNQPQHF
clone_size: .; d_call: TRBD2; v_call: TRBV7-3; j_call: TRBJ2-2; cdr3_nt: TGTGCCAGCAGCTTGGCTAGCGGGAGTTGGGAGCTGTTTTTT; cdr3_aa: CASSLASGSWELFF
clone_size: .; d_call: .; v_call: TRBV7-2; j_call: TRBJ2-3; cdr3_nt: TGTGCCAGCAGCTTAGGGCGGGGAGTAGATACGCAGTATTTT; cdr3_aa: CASSLGRGVDTQYF
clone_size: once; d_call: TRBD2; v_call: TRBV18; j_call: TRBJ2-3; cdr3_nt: TGTGCCAGCTCCGGGACTAGCGGGACAGATACGCAGTATTTT; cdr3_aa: CASSGTSGTDTQYF
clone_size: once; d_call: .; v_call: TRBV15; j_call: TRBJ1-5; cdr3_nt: TGTGCCACCAGCAGGGGCACCGGGACTCCTTTACAGCCCCAGCATTTT; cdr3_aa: CATSRGTGTPLQPQHF
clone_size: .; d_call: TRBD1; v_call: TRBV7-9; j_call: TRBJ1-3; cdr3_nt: TGTGCCAGCAGCCTTAGAGACAGGGGGTTATATTTT; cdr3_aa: CASSLRDRGLYF
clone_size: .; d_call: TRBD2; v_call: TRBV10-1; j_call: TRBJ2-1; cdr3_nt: TGCGCCAGCAGTTTGACTAGCGTCTATAACTACAATGAGCAGTTCTTC; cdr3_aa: CASSLTSVYNYNEQFF
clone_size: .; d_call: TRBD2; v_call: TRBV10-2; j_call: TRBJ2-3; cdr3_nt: TGCGCCAGCAGCTTACCGCTAGCGGGGGGTAAGGTGGATACGCAGTATTTT; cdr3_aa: CASSLPLAGGKVDTQYF
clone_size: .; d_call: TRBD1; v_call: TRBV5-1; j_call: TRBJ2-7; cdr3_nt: TGCGCCAGCAAACCGGGACAGGGTTACTACGAGCAGTACTTC; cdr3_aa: CASKPGQGYYEQYF
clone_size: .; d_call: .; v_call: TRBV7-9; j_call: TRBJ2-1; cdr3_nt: TGTGCCAGCAGCTTAGCGCCAGGGGCAAATGAGCAGTTCTTC; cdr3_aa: CASSLAPGANEQFF
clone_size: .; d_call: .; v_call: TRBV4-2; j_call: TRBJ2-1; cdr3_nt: TGTGCCAGCAGCCAAGTGGGGGGCTCCTACAATGAGCAGTTCTTC; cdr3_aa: CASSQVGGSYNEQFF
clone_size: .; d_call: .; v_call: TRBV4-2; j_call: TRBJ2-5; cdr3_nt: TGTGCCAGCAGAAAAAGGGTAGGCATGGAGACCCAGTACTTC; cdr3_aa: CASRKRVGMETQYF
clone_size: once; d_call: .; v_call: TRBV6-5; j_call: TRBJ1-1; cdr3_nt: TGTGCCAGCAGTTTAGGGAGTATCACGTGGAACACTGAAGCTTTCTTT; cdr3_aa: CASSLGSITWNTEAFF
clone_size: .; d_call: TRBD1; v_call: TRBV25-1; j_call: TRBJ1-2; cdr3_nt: TGTGCCAGCAGTGAAGGGACAGGGGAAAGGCTGGGAGGCTACACCTTC; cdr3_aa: CASSEGTGERLGGYTF
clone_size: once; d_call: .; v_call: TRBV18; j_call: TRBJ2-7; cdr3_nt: TGTGCCAGCTCACCAAGGGGTACCGCGGACGAGCAGTACTTC; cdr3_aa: CASSPRGTADEQYF
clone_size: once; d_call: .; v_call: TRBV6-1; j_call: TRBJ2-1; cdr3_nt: TGTGCCAGCAGTCCGGGCTCCTACAATGAGCAGTTCTTC; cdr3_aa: CASSPGSYNEQFF
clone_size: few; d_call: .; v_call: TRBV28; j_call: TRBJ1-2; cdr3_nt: TGTGCCAGCAGTTTACTAGTTGGTGGCTACACCTTC; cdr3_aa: CASSLLVGGYTF
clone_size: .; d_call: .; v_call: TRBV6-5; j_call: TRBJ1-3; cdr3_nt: TGTGCCAGCAGCTTCACGGGAGGAACTGGAAACACCATATATTTT; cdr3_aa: CASSFTGGTGNTIYF
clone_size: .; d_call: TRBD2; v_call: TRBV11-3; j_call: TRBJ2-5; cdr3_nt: TGTGCCAGCAGCTTCGGAGGGACCGGGACTAGGAAAGAGACCCAGTACTTC; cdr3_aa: CASSFGGTGTRKETQYF
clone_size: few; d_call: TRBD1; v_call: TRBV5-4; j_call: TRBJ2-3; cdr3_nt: TGTGCCAGCAGCTTGGGACAGGGAAGCACAGATACGCAGTATTTT; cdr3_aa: CASSLGQGSTDTQYF
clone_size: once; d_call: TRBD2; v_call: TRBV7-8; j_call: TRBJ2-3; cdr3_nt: TGTGCCAGCAGCTTAGGGCTAGCGGAGGGGAATACGCAGTATTTT; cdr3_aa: CASSLGLAEGNTQYF
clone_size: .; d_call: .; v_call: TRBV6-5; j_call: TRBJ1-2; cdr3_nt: TGTGCCAGCAGCCTCAGGGGATATGGCTACACCTTC; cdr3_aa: CASSLRGYGYTF
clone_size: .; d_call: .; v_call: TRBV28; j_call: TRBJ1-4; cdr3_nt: TGTGCCAGCAGCCTGGGATATAATGAAAAACTGTTTTTT; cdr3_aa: CASSLGYNEKLFF
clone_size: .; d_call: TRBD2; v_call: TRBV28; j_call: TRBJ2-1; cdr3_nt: TGTGCCAGCAGTCCGGGGACTAGCGGGGGGGCCCTTAATGAGCAGTTCTTC; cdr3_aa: CASSPGTSGGALNEQFF
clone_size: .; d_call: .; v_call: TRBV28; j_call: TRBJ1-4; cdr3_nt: TGTGCCAGCATTGTTTTTGAAAAACTGTTTTTT; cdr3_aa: CASIVFEKLFF
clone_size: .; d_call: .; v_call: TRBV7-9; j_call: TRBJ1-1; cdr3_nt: TGTGCCAGCAGCTTAGGGGCAGGGGACGAAGCTTTCTTT; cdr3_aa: CASSLGAGDEAFF
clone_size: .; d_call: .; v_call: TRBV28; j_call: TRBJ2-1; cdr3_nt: TGTGCCAGCAGTTTATGGCTGGCTGAGCAGTTCTTC; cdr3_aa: CASSLWLAEQFF